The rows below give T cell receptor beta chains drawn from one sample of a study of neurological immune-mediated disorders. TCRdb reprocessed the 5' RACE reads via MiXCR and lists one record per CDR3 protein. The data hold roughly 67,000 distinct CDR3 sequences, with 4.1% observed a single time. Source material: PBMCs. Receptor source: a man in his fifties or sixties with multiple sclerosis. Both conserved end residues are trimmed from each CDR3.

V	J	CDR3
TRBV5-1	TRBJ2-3	ASSGAGTTNARTDTQY
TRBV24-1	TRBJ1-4	ATSGPGGGEKLF
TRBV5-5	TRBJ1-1	ASSGRFGDVTEAF
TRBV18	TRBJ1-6	ASSPHLNSPLN
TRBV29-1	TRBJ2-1	SVEGTGGLFSYNEQF
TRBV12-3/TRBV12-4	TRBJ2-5	ASSLDGETQY
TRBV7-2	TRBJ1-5	ASSPPNQPQH
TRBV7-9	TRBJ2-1	ASSLLPSGHNEQF
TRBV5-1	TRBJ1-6	ASSLSGTGRSPLH
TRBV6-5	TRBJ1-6	ASSYVPGLPSPLH
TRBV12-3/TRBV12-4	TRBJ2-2	ASSLGTRANTGELF
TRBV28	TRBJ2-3	ASSSGIDTQY
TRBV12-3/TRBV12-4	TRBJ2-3	ASTPSHPGLAGGSTDTQY
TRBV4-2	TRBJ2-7	ASSQGLAGVVEQY
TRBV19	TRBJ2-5	ASSIFRAGGQETQY
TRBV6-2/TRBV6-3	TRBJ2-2	ASSYGSSNTGELF
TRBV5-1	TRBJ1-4	ASSSEEGRKLF
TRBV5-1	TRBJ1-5	ASSLGDAINQPQH
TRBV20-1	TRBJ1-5	SAPQAIGNQPQH
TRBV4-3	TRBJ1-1	ASSQDGDRGEAF
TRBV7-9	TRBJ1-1	ASSVNTGGTEAF
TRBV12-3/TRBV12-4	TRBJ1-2	ASTLPGQNYGYT